Sequencing of this TCR beta chain was carried out in a study of blood T cell repertoires in COVID-19. Clones were sequenced by immunoSEQ multiplex PCR, and TCRdb holds only the in-frame ones, with some missing. The sample contains some 220,000 clones, around 80% of which appear only once. Germline-derived CDR1 and CDR2 are LNHDA and SQIVND (reference sequence). V lost 2 bases and J lost 2; bases outside the gene matches: 2. The CDR3 covers 15 residues. V is TRBV19 and J is TRBJ1-1; TRBD1 agrees at 10 bases. The clonotype originates from a woman aged 55-70 years who had recovered from COVID-19. The sequencing sample was made of peripheral blood. This chain's CDR3 is CASSIRQGANTEAFF. The CDR3 DNA is TGTGCCAGTAGTATACGACAGGGGGCAAACACTGAAGCTTTCTTT.